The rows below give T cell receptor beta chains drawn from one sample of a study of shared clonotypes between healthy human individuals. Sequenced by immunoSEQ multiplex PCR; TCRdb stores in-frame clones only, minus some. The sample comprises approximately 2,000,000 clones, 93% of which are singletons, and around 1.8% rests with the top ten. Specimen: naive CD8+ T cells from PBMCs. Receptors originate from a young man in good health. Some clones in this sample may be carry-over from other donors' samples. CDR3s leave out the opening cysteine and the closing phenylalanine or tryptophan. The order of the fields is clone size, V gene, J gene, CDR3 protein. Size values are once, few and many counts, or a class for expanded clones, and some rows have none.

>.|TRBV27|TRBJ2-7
ASSYEQY
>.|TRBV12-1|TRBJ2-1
ASSFSGMGTEQF
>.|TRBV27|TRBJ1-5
ASSFRNSHQPQH
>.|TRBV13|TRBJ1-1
ASSPGARGTEAF
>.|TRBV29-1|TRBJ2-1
SVEGTSGLYYNEQF
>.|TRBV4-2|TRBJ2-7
ASSQESGGGYEQY
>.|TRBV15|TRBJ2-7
ATLGGGREQY
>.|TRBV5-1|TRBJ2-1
ASSSRDNEQF
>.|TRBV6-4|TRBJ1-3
ASSDSINSHTLSGNTIY
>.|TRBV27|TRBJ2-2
ASSFNLGTGELF
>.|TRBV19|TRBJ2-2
ASSIPRLANRELF
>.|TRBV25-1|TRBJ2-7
ASTGSISYEQY
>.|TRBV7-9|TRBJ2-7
ASSFGEAEQY
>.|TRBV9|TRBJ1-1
ASSPGPPNTEAF
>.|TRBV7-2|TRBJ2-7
ASSLTSGSLREQY
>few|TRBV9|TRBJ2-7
ASSVVSGSEQY
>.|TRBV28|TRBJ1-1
ASSLTGVNTEAF
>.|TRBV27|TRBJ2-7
ASSPGQGAYEQY
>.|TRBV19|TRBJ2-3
ASSIRTSGTIDTQY
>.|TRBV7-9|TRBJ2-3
ASSQTSGSLSDTQY
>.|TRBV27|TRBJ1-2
ASSFWDRGYGYT
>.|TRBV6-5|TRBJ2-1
ATNVGRRSYNEQF
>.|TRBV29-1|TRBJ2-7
SVIPGTYEQY
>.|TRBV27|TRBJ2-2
ASSLYMGGPAGELF
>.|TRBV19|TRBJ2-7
ASSIVADSYEQY
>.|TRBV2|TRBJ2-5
ASSERGGRTGGGTQY
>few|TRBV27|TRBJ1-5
ASSSGHSPQH
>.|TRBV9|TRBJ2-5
ASSARDREETQY
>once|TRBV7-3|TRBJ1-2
ASSPSGQANYGYT
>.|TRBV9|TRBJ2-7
ASSVGDYGWYEQY
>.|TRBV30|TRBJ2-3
AWSVRLAGEATQY
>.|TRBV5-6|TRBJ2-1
ASSHLELAPGLDNEQF
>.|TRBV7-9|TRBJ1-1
ASERESWMNTEAF
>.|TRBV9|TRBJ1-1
ASSVGHRGFSEAF
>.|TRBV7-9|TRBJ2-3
ASTSPGIADTQY
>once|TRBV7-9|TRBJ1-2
ASSLALWHGYT
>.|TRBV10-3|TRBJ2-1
AITQELYNEQF
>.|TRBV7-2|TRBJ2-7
ASSPGFSYEQY
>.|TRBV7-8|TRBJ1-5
ASSRTGAVGNQPQH
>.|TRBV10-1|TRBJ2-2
ASSGTDSNTGELF
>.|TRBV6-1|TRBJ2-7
ASSAQTGRAYEQY
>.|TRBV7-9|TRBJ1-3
ASSLPGQGFGNTIY
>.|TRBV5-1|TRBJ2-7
ASSLVVRSGEFYEQY
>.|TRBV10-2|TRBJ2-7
ASNLGGIEQY
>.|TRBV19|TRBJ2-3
ASSRPPGSGLADTQY
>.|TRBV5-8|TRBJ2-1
ASSYHHGYYNEQF
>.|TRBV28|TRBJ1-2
ASRYDREGANYGYT
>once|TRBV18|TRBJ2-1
ASSQYRGNEQF
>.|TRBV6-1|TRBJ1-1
ASRRTGGDTEAF
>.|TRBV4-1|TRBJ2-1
ASSQDLLGEYNEQF
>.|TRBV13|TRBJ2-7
ASTWEGVFYEQY
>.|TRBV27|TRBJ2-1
ASRSQQGLANEQF
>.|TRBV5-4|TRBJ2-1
ASSLRDRLYNEQF
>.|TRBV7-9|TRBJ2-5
ASSLGGHETQY
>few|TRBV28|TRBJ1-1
ASSFRAPEAF